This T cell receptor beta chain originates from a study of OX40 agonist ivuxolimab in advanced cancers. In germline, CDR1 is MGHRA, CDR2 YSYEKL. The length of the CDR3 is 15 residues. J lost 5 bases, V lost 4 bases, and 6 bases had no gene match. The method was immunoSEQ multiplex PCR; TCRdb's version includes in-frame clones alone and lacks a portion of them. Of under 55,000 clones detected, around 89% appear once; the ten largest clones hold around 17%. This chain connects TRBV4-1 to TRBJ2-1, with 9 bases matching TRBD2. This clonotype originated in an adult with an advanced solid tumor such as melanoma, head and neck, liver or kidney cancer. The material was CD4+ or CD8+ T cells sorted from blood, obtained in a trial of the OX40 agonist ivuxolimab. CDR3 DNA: TGCGCCAGCAGCCCCCTAGCGGGGTCAAACAATGAGCAGTTCTTC. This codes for CASSPLAGSNNEQFF.